Listed below are T cell receptor beta chains from one sample, sequenced in a study of blood T cell repertoires in COVID-19. Libraries were prepared by immunoSEQ multiplex PCR; TCRdb keeps only in-frame clonotypes and omits some of them. The table includes approximately 260,000 clones, approximately 88% detected once. Material for sequencing was peripheral blood. These receptors all come from a man in his forties or fifties with acute or convalescent COVID-19. The CDR3 runs from the conserved cysteine through the conserved F or W. The D gene is left open where the match is weak. A clone size is listed for some rows: how often the clone was seen (once, few, many), or a class if it is expanded.

>TRBD1|TRBV2|TRBJ1-5|NA
TGTGCCAGAGAACAGGGGTCATATCAGCCCCAGCATTTT
CAREQGSYQPQHF
>TRBD1|TRBV5-1|TRBJ1-1|few
TGCGCCAGCAGCTTGAACAGGGGGAACACTGAAGCTTTCTTT
CASSLNRGNTEAFF
>NA|TRBV9|TRBJ1-3|NA
TGTGCCAGCACCCGAGGAGGTTCCTCTGGAAACACCATATATTTT
CASTRGGSSGNTIYF
>NA|TRBV19|TRBJ1-2|NA
TGTGCCAGTAGTCCCACCGGGACACCGGTCAACACCTTC
CASSPTGTPVNTF
>NA|TRBV18|TRBJ1-5|NA
TGTGCCAGCTCATCCCCGTTACAGGGCCGCAATCAGCCCCAGCATTTT
CASSSPLQGRNQPQHF
>TRBD1|TRBV10-1|TRBJ2-3|NA
TGCGCCAGCAGTGATGTCGGACAGGGTACAGATACGCAGTATTTT
CASSDVGQGTDTQYF
>NA|TRBV7-9|TRBJ1-4|NA
TGTGCCAGCAGCTTACCCGGGGGGGGTGAAAAACTGTTTTTT
CASSLPGGGEKLFF
>TRBD1|TRBV5-1|TRBJ1-4|NA
TGCGCCAGCAGGGCCATCGACAGGGGGCGGTCGTCCTCTAATGAAAAACTGTTTTTT
CASRAIDRGRSSSNEKLFF
>TRBD1|TRBV7-3|TRBJ1-4|once
TGTGCCAGCAGCCGTGGACAGGGAAACGAAAAACTGTTTTTT
CASSRGQGNEKLFF
>NA|TRBV7-9|TRBJ1-2|NA
TGTGCCAGCAGCTTAGGCAGGGGCCCTTTGGGTAACTATGGCTACACCTTC
CASSLGRGPLGNYGYTF
>TRBD1|TRBV5-6|TRBJ2-7|NA
TGTGCCAGCAGCTTGGCGGGACAGGCCTACGAGCAGTACTTC
CASSLAGQAYEQYF
>NA|TRBV18|TRBJ1-1|NA
TGTGCCAGCTCACAAACCAGGGAGAACACTGAAGCTTTCTTT
CASSQTRENTEAFF
>TRBD1|TRBV5-4|TRBJ1-4|NA
TGTGCCAGCAGCTTCTCAGGGGGCGCGGGTGAAAAACTGTTTTTT
CASSFSGGAGEKLFF
>NA|TRBV29-1|TRBJ1-2|NA
TGCAGCGCCCGCTTCCATTACACGGGAGGCTACACCTTC
CSARFHYTGGYTF
>NA|TRBV3-1/TRBV3-2|TRBJ1-1|NA
TGTGCCAGCAGCCAAGTTAGCGCGGGTAAGGCTTTCTTT
CASSQVSAGKAFF
>NA|TRBV19|TRBJ1-5|NA
TGTGCCAGTAGTATCCCGCGCGGTAATCAGCCCCAGCATTTT
CASSIPRGNQPQHF
>TRBD1|TRBV6-2/TRBV6-3|TRBJ2-5|once
TGTGCCAGCAGCTTCCTTGGGGGACAGATCCAAGAGACCCAGTACTTC
CASSFLGGQIQETQYF
>NA|TRBV10-3|TRBJ2-2|NA
TGTGCCATCAGCGACTCCCCTTTTGCCGGGGAGCTGTTTTTT
CAISDSPFAGELFF
>NA|TRBV6-5|TRBJ2-2|NA
TGTGCCAGCAAAGAGCCCCCCCCCGGGGAGCTGTTTTTT
CASKEPPPGELFF
>NA|TRBV7-8|TRBJ1-1|NA
TGTGCCAGCAGCTTAGATCCAGGGGTGAACACTGAAGCTTTCTTT
CASSLDPGVNTEAFF
>NA|TRBV28|TRBJ2-1|NA
TGTGCCAGCAGTTTGCCTCGGGGGGCTCAAGAGCAGTTCTTC
CASSLPRGAQEQFF
>NA|TRBV3-1/TRBV3-2|TRBJ2-7|NA
TGTGCCAGCAGCCAAGGGACTACCGACTACGAGCAGTACTTC
CASSQGTTDYEQYF
>TRBD1|TRBV3-1/TRBV3-2|TRBJ1-1|NA
TGTGCCAGCAGCCAAGAAGGGGACAGGGGGCTTTCCACTGAAGCTTTCTTT
CASSQEGDRGLSTEAFF
>TRBD2|TRBV13|TRBJ2-1|NA
TGTGCCAGCAGCTTAGCAGGGACTAGTCGACACAATGAGCAGTTCTTC
CASSLAGTSRHNEQFF
>NA|TRBV30|TRBJ2-7|NA
TGTGCCTCCTCCCGGAGGAGGGAAGAAAGCGAGCAGTACTTC
CASSRRREESEQYF
>TRBD2|TRBV5-1|TRBJ2-7|NA
TGCGCCAGCAGCACGACGGGGGGATCCTACGAGCAGTACTTC
CASSTTGGSYEQYF
>NA|TRBV25-1|TRBJ1-2|NA
TGTGCCAGCAGTTCTCTTAACTATGGCTACACCTTC
CASSSLNYGYTF
>TRBD1|TRBV11-3|TRBJ2-2|NA
TGTGCCAGCAGCCCTGGGACAGGAAGCGGGCTTAACACCGGGGAGCTGTTTTTT
CASSPGTGSGLNTGELFF
>NA|TRBV2|TRBJ2-4|NA
TGTGCCAGCAAGAGGGAAGGGATACTAGCCAAAAACATTCAGTACTTC
CASKREGILAKNIQYF
>NA|TRBV29-1|TRBJ1-3|NA
TGCAGCGTTGAGCTGGGGGCCGGAAACACCATATATTTT
CSVELGAGNTIYF
>NA|TRBV9|TRBJ1-4|NA
TGTGCCAGCAGCCCTCGCCTAGACAGGCTGAATGAAAAACTGTTTTTT
CASSPRLDRLNEKLFF
>TRBD1|TRBV5-4|TRBJ1-2|NA
TGTGCCAGCAGCCGCGGGACAGCCTCCCATGGCTACACCTTC
CASSRGTASHGYTF
>TRBD1|TRBV15|TRBJ1-3|NA
TGTGCCACCAGCACCGACAGGGGGCCTGGAAACACCATATATTTT
CATSTDRGPGNTIYF
>TRBD2|TRBV7-2|TRBJ2-3|NA
TGTGCCAGCAGTCGTGGACTAGCGGCTAGCACAGATACGCAGTATTTT
CASSRGLAASTDTQYF
>TRBD1|TRBV2|TRBJ1-2|NA
TGTGCCAGCAGCCAGACAGGGGACAACTATGGCTACACCTTC
CASSQTGDNYGYTF
>TRBD1|TRBV11-2|TRBJ2-3|NA
TGTGCCAGCAGCGCGCCGGGACAGAACACAGATACGCAGTATTTT
CASSAPGQNTDTQYF
>NA|TRBV6-6|TRBJ2-3|NA
TGTGCCAGCAGTCCAGGGGGACTTACATCTAGCACAGATACGCAGTATTTT
CASSPGGLTSSTDTQYF
>TRBD1|TRBV7-9|TRBJ1-5|NA
TGTGCCAGCAGCTCCCCGGACAGGGATCAGCCCCAGCATTTT
CASSSPDRDQPQHF
>TRBD1|TRBV29-1|TRBJ1-2|NA
TGCAGCGGACAGGGAAGCTATGGCTACACCTTC
CSGQGSYGYTF
>NA|TRBV5-4|TRBJ1-1|NA
TGTGCCAGCAGCCCTACAGGGAACACTGAAGCTTTCTTT
CASSPTGNTEAFF
>NA|TRBV2|TRBJ1-5|NA
TGTGCCAGCAGTGTCCTTTACATCAATCAGCCCCAGCATTTT
CASSVLYINQPQHF
>NA|TRBV19|TRBJ1-1|NA
TGTGCCAGTAGTAGGACACCCCAGAACACTGAAGCTTTCTTT
CASSRTPQNTEAFF
>NA|TRBV5-1|TRBJ2-3|NA
TGCGCCAGCAGCTTGGCCAGGGTGGCAGATACGCAGTATTTT
CASSLARVADTQYF
>NA|TRBV11-3|TRBJ2-2|NA
TGTGCCAGCACCCCGCGGGCTAGCGAAACCAACACCGGGGAGCTGTTTTTT
CASTPRASETNTGELFF
>TRBD1|TRBV6-6|TRBJ1-5|once
TGTGCCAGCGCGCTTCAGGGGGGAAGCAATCAGCCCCAGCATTTT
CASALQGGSNQPQHF
>NA|TRBV11-1|TRBJ2-5|NA
TGTGCCAGCAGTGGTTCAGGTCAAGAGACCCAGTACTTC
CASSGSGQETQYF
>TRBD1|TRBV4-1|TRBJ2-3|NA
TGCGCCAGCAGCCGCAACCGGGACAGGGACGATACGCAGTATTTT
CASSRNRDRDDTQYF
>NA|TRBV19|TRBJ2-7|once
TGTGCCAGTAGTCCGACACCCTCCTACGAGCAGTACTTC
CASSPTPSYEQYF
>NA|TRBV10-3|TRBJ1-1|NA
TGTGCCATCAGTCTACACGATGTAGCCACTGAAGCTTTCTTT
CAISLHDVATEAFF